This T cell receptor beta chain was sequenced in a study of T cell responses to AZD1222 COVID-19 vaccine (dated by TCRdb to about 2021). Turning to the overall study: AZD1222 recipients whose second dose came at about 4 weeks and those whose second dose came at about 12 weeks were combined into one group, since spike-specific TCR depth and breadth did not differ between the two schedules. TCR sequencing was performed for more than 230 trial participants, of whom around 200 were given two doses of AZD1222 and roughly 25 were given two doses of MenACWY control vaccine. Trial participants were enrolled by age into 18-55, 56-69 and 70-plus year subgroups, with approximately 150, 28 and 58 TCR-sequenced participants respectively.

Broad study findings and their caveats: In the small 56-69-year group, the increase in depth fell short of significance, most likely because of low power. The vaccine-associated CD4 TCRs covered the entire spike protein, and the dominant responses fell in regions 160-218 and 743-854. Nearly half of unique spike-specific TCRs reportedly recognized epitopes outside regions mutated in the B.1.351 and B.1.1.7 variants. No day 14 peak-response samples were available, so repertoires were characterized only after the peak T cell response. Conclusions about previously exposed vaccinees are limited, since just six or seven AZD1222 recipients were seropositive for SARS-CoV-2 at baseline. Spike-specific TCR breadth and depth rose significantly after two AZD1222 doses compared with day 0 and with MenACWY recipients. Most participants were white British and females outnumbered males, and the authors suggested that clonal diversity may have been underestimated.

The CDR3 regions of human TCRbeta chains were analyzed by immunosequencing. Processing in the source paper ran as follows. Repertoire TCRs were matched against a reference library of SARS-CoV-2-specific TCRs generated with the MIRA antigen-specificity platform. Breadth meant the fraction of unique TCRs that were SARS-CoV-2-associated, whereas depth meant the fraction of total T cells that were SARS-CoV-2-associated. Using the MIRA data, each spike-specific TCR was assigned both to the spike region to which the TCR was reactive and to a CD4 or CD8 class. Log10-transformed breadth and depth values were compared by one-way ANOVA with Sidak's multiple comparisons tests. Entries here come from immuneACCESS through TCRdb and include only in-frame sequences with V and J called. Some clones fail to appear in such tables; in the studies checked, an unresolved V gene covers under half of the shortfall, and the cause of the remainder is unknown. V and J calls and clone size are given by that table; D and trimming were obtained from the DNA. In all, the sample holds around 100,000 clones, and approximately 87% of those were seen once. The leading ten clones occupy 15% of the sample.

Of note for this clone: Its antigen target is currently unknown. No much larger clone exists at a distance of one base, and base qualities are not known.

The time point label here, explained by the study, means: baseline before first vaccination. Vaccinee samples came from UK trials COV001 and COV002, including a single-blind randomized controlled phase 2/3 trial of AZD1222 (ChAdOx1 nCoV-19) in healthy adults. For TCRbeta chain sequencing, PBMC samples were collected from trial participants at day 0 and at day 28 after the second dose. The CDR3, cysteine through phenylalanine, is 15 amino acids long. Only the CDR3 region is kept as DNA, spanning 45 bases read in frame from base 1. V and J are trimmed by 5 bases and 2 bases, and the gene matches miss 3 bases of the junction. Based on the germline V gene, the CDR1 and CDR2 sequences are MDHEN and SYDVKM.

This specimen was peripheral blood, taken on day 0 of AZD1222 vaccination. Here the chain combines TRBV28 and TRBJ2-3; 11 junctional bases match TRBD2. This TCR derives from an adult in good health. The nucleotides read TGTGCCAGCAGTCTAGCGGGGGGACCCACAGATACGCAGTATTTT. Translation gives CASSLAGGPTDTQYF. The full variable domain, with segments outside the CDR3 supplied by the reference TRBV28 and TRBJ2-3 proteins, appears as DVKVTQSSRYLVKRTGEKVFLECVQDMDHENMFWYRQDPGLGLRLIYFSYDVKMKEKGDIPEGYSVSREKKERFSLILESASTNQTSMYLCASSLAGGPTDTQYFGPGTRLTVL.